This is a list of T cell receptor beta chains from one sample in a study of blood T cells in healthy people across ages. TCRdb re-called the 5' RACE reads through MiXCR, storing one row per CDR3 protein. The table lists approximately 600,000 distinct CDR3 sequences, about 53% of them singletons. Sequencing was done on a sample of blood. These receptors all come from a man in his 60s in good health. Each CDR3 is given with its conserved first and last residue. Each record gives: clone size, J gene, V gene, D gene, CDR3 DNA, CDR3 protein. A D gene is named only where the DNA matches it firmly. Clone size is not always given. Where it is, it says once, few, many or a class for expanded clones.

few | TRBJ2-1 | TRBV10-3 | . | TGTGCCATCAGTGAGTCGAAGAGGAGACAGCCCGACGGCAATGAGCAGTTCTTC | CAISESKRRQPDGNEQFF
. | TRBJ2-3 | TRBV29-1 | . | TGCAGCGTTGAGTTGACGGGACGCACAGATACGCAGTATTTT | CSVELTGRTDTQYF
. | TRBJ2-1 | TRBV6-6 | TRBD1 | TGTGCCAGCAGTTACTCCGACAGGGGGCTTGGTTCCAATGAGCAGTTCTTC | CASSYSDRGLGSNEQFF
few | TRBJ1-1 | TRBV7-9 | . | TGTGCCAGCAGCTTTAATCAGGGGAACACTGAAGCTTTCTTT | CASSFNQGNTEAFF
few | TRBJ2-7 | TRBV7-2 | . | TGTGCCAGCAGCGAGGGGTTTGCCTACGAGCAGTACTTC | CASSEGFAYEQYF
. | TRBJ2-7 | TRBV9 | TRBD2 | TGTGCCAGCAGCCTAGCGGCGAGCTCCTACGAGCAGTACTTC | CASSLAASSYEQYF
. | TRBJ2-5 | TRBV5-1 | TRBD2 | TGCGCCAGCAGCCCCGGACTAGCGTACGGAGAGACCCAGTACTTC | CASSPGLAYGETQYF
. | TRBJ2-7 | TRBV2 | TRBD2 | TGTGCCAGCCGGGCTAGCGGTGTTAACGAGCAGTACTTC | CASRASGVNEQYF
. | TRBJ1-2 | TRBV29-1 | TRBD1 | TGCAGCGTTCTACCGGGACAGGGGAACTATGGCTACACCTTC | CSVLPGQGNYGYTF
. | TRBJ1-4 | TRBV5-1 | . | TGCGCCAGCAGCCAGGACTCCGGTGAAAAACTGTTTTTT | CASSQDSGEKLFF
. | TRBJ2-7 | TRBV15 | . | TGTGCCACCAGCAGAGATCTAGCGACCTACGAGCAGTACTTC | CATSRDLATYEQYF
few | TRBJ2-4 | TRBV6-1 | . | TGTGCCAGCAGTGAAGGACACGGGGTAGCCAAAAACATTCAGTACTTC | CASSEGHGVAKNIQYF
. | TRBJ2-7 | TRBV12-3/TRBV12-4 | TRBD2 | TGTGCCAGCAGTCCCGCCCTAGCGGGGGCCCTTGACGAGCAGTACTTC | CASSPALAGALDEQYF